This paragraph covers one TCR beta chain sequence. The antigen is unknown. Molecular identifiers with 6-nucleotide sample barcodes were added during cDNA synthesis via template switching. Amplification of TCRalpha and TCRbeta cDNA involved two nested PCRs that ran for roughly 17 and 9 cycles. Reprocessing the 5' RACE reads, TCRdb reports a single entry for every CDR3 protein and omits DNA. Its clone listing holds nearly 450,000 distinct CDR3 sequences. The source of the sample is a study of monozygotic twins with inflammatory bowel disease. Broader study findings: Support for any single strong IBD-associated signal or clonotype was not found. Immunosuppressive treatments were not uniform, and this may have added variability to patient repertoires.

Looked up from germline, CDR1 is SGHRS and CDR2 is YFSETQ. The CDR3 covers 13 residues. The specimen sequenced was blood. The gene calls are TRBV5-1 and TRBJ1-1; the D call of TRBD1 rests on TCRdb alone, since no DNA is present to check it. The source is a human donor with ulcerative colitis or Crohn's disease, or a healthy co-twin of an affected twin (not recorded which). CDR3 region: CASRPDPNTEAFF.